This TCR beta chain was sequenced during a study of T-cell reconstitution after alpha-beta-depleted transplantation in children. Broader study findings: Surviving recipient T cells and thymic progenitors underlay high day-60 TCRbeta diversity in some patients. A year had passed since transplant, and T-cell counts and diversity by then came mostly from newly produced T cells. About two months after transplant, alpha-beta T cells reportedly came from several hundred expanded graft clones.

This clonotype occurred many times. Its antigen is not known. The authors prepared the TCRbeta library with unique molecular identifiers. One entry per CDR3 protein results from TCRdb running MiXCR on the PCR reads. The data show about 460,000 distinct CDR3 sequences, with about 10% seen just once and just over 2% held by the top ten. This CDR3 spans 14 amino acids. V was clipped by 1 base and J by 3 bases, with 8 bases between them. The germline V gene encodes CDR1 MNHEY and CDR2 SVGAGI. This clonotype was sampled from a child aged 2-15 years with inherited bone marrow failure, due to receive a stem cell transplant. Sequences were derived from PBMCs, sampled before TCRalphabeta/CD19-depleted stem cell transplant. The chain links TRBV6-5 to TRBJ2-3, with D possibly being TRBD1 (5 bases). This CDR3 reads CASSYWGMTDTQYF. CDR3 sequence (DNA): TGTGCCAGCAGTTACTGGGGCATGACAGATACGCAGTATTTT.